Listed below are T cell receptor beta chains from one sample, sequenced in a study of shared clonotypes between healthy human individuals. The method was immunoSEQ multiplex PCR; TCRdb's version includes in-frame clones alone and lacks a portion of them. The sample lists a few million clones, just over 90% occurring once. Sequenced input: naive CD8+ T cells from PBMCs. Every receptor here comes from a man aged 18 to 30 in good health. Some clones in this sample may be carry-over from other donors' samples. Both conserved end residues are part of each CDR3. D genes are given only for firm matches. Not every row has a clone size; where given, it reads once, few, many or a size class.

j_gene: TRBJ2-7
abundance: NA
d_gene: TRBD1
v_gene: TRBV27
CDR3nt: TGTGCCAGCAGTTCCAGGGGGCGATACGAGCAGTACTTC
CDR3aa: CASSSRGRYEQYF

j_gene: TRBJ2-7
abundance: NA
d_gene: NA
v_gene: TRBV6-1
CDR3nt: TGTGCCAGCAGTGTCAACCGGGCGGCCGAGCAGTACTTC
CDR3aa: CASSVNRAAEQYF

j_gene: TRBJ2-7
abundance: NA
d_gene: TRBD2
v_gene: TRBV4-1
CDR3nt: TGCGCCAGCAGCCCGACTAGCCGGCACTACGAGCAGTACTTC
CDR3aa: CASSPTSRHYEQYF

j_gene: TRBJ1-2
abundance: NA
d_gene: TRBD1
v_gene: TRBV7-9
CDR3nt: TGTGCCAGCAGCTTAGGGGGGACAGGGGATACCTATGGCTACACCTTC
CDR3aa: CASSLGGTGDTYGYTF

j_gene: TRBJ2-7
abundance: NA
d_gene: NA
v_gene: TRBV27
CDR3nt: TGTGCCAGCAGCATCAACAAATACTACGAGCAGTACTTC
CDR3aa: CASSINKYYEQYF

j_gene: TRBJ1-6
abundance: once
d_gene: TRBD1
v_gene: TRBV25-1
CDR3nt: TGTGCCAGCAGTGAGAGGGGGCCGGGGTCGTATAATTCACCCCTCCACTTT
CDR3aa: CASSERGPGSYNSPLHF

j_gene: TRBJ2-2
abundance: NA
d_gene: TRBD2
v_gene: TRBV18
CDR3nt: TGTGCCAGCTCACCAGGGCGGGAGTACACCGGGGAGCTGTTTTTT
CDR3aa: CASSPGREYTGELFF

j_gene: TRBJ1-1
abundance: NA
d_gene: TRBD1
v_gene: TRBV5-1
CDR3nt: TGCGCCAGCAGCCACCGGACAGGGAACACTGAAGCTTTCTTT
CDR3aa: CASSHRTGNTEAFF

j_gene: TRBJ2-4
abundance: NA
d_gene: TRBD2
v_gene: TRBV2
CDR3nt: TGTGCCAGCAGTGAAAGACTAGCGGGATCCACTCTAGCCAAAAACATTCAGTACTTC
CDR3aa: CASSERLAGSTLAKNIQYF

j_gene: TRBJ2-1
abundance: NA
d_gene: NA
v_gene: TRBV18
CDR3nt: TGTGCCAGCTCGTATACAGGAGACAGTTACAATGAGCAGTTCTTC
CDR3aa: CASSYTGDSYNEQFF

j_gene: TRBJ1-5
abundance: once
d_gene: NA
v_gene: TRBV28
CDR3nt: TGTGCCAGCAGTTCTCTACCGGGATCACAGCATTTT
CDR3aa: CASSSLPGSQHF

j_gene: TRBJ1-1
abundance: NA
d_gene: NA
v_gene: TRBV6-4
CDR3nt: TGTGCCAGCAGTTTTAACGGGAACACTGAAGCTTTCTTT
CDR3aa: CASSFNGNTEAFF

j_gene: TRBJ2-1
abundance: NA
d_gene: NA
v_gene: TRBV15
CDR3nt: TGTGCCACCAGCAGTCTCTCGGGCCAGCCCCCCTACAATGAGCAGTTCTTC
CDR3aa: CATSSLSGQPPYNEQFF

j_gene: TRBJ2-7
abundance: NA
d_gene: TRBD1
v_gene: TRBV27
CDR3nt: TGTGCCAGCAGTTTAGGGACAGGGAGCTCCTACGAGCAGTACTTC
CDR3aa: CASSLGTGSSYEQYF

j_gene: TRBJ1-2
abundance: NA
d_gene: TRBD1
v_gene: TRBV7-6
CDR3nt: TGTGCCAGCAGCCCGGGGACAGGGATCAACTATGGCTACACCTTC
CDR3aa: CASSPGTGINYGYTF

j_gene: TRBJ2-1
abundance: NA
d_gene: NA
v_gene: TRBV9
CDR3nt: TGTGCCAGCAGCATTAGCAATGAGCAGTTCTTC
CDR3aa: CASSISNEQFF

j_gene: TRBJ2-1
abundance: once
d_gene: TRBD1
v_gene: TRBV11-2
CDR3nt: TGTGCCAGCAGCTTGGGTCCCGGGACAGGGAATGAGCAGTTCTTC
CDR3aa: CASSLGPGTGNEQFF

j_gene: TRBJ2-1
abundance: NA
d_gene: NA
v_gene: TRBV27
CDR3nt: TGTGCCAGCAGTTTTCAACGCGGGGAGCAGTTCTTC
CDR3aa: CASSFQRGEQFF

j_gene: TRBJ2-5
abundance: NA
d_gene: NA
v_gene: TRBV9
CDR3nt: TGTGCCAGCAGCAGACAACCGGGACGGAGTTACCAAGAGACCCAGTACTTC
CDR3aa: CASSRQPGRSYQETQYF

j_gene: TRBJ2-1
abundance: NA
d_gene: TRBD2
v_gene: TRBV10-1
CDR3nt: TGCGCCAGCACCGGATCCGGGACTAGCGGAGAGCAGTTCTTC
CDR3aa: CASTGSGTSGEQFF

j_gene: TRBJ2-3
abundance: NA
d_gene: NA
v_gene: TRBV7-6
CDR3nt: TGTGCCAGCAGCTTGGGGAGACTAGGGACGGGCACAGATACGCAGTATTTT
CDR3aa: CASSLGRLGTGTDTQYF

j_gene: TRBJ2-1
abundance: NA
d_gene: TRBD1
v_gene: TRBV7-8
CDR3nt: TGTGCCAGCAGCCCAGGGGGTCCCTACAATGAGCAGTTCTTC
CDR3aa: CASSPGGPYNEQFF

j_gene: TRBJ1-1
abundance: NA
d_gene: NA
v_gene: TRBV9
CDR3nt: TGTGCCAGCAGCGTAGCCCCCGGACAGAAGACGAGACAGAACACTGAAGCTTTCTTT
CDR3aa: CASSVAPGQKTRQNTEAFF

j_gene: TRBJ1-3
abundance: NA
d_gene: NA
v_gene: TRBV9
CDR3nt: TGTGCCAGCAGACCCAGAGATTCTGGAAACACCATATATTTT
CDR3aa: CASRPRDSGNTIYF

j_gene: TRBJ1-4
abundance: few
d_gene: NA
v_gene: TRBV7-9
CDR3nt: TGTGCCAGCAGCTTAGGGCCTCTTAATGAAAAACTGTTTTTT
CDR3aa: CASSLGPLNEKLFF

j_gene: TRBJ2-5
abundance: NA
d_gene: NA
v_gene: TRBV7-8
CDR3nt: TGTGCCAGCAGCGCCCTTACGGGTCAAGAGACCCAGTACTTC
CDR3aa: CASSALTGQETQYF

j_gene: TRBJ2-1
abundance: NA
d_gene: NA
v_gene: TRBV4-1
CDR3nt: TGCGCCAGCAGCCAAGAGGCCTACAATGAGCAGTTCTTC
CDR3aa: CASSQEAYNEQFF

j_gene: TRBJ1-2
abundance: NA
d_gene: NA
v_gene: TRBV7-8
CDR3nt: TGTGCCAGCAGCTTAGAACAGGTTAACTATGGCTACACCTTC
CDR3aa: CASSLEQVNYGYTF

j_gene: TRBJ2-5
abundance: NA
d_gene: TRBD2
v_gene: TRBV4-1
CDR3nt: TGCGCCAGCAGCCTCCGACTAGCGTTACAAGAGACCCAGTACTTC
CDR3aa: CASSLRLALQETQYF

j_gene: TRBJ1-3
abundance: NA
d_gene: NA
v_gene: TRBV21-1
CDR3nt: TGTGCCAGCAGCAAAGGTACTAAGGGGCCCTCTGGAAACACCATATATTTT
CDR3aa: CASSKGTKGPSGNTIYF

j_gene: TRBJ2-7
abundance: NA
d_gene: NA
v_gene: TRBV7-2
CDR3nt: TGTGCCAGCAGCTTATTAAGGCAGGCACCGACATACGAGCAGTACTTC
CDR3aa: CASSLLRQAPTYEQYF

j_gene: TRBJ2-2
abundance: NA
d_gene: NA
v_gene: TRBV15
CDR3nt: TGTGCCACCTGGGGAGCGTCGACCGGGGAGCTGTTTTTT
CDR3aa: CATWGASTGELFF

j_gene: TRBJ2-5
abundance: once
d_gene: NA
v_gene: TRBV9
CDR3nt: TGTGCCAGCAGCGTAGGGGGAGTCAGGGTTATTGGAGAGACCCAGTACTTC
CDR3aa: CASSVGGVRVIGETQYF

j_gene: TRBJ1-2
abundance: NA
d_gene: TRBD1
v_gene: TRBV5-1
CDR3nt: TGCGCCAGCATGGCCGGGACAGGGCTCTTTAATGGCTACACCTTC
CDR3aa: CASMAGTGLFNGYTF

j_gene: TRBJ2-1
abundance: NA
d_gene: TRBD2
v_gene: TRBV7-9
CDR3nt: TGTGCCAGCAGCTCGCCTAGGGGGACTAGGTCTTACAATGAGCAGTTCTTC
CDR3aa: CASSSPRGTRSYNEQFF

j_gene: TRBJ1-3
abundance: NA
d_gene: NA
v_gene: TRBV28
CDR3nt: TGTGCCAGCAGTTTTCCCGGTGGGGGGCCTGGAAACACCATATATTTT
CDR3aa: CASSFPGGGPGNTIYF

j_gene: TRBJ2-1
abundance: NA
d_gene: TRBD1
v_gene: TRBV11-1
CDR3nt: TGTGCCAGCAGCTTCCCGACAGGGCAAAGCTCCTACAATGAGCAGTTCTTC
CDR3aa: CASSFPTGQSSYNEQFF

j_gene: TRBJ2-5
abundance: NA
d_gene: NA
v_gene: TRBV7-7
CDR3nt: TGTGCCAGCAGCTTAAGACCGACAGGATTGGGAGAGACCCAGTACTTC
CDR3aa: CASSLRPTGLGETQYF

j_gene: TRBJ1-5
abundance: NA
d_gene: NA
v_gene: TRBV18
CDR3nt: TGTGCCAGCTCGACCGGTGGGGGTAATCAGCCCCAGCATTTT
CDR3aa: CASSTGGGNQPQHF

j_gene: TRBJ2-7
abundance: NA
d_gene: TRBD1
v_gene: TRBV25-1
CDR3nt: TGTGCCAGCAGTGAGACACAGGGGATTTCCTACGAGCAGTACTTC
CDR3aa: CASSETQGISYEQYF

j_gene: TRBJ1-2
abundance: NA
d_gene: TRBD1
v_gene: TRBV29-1
CDR3nt: TGCAGCGTTGATCCCCCGGACAGGGTCGACTATGGCTACACCTTC
CDR3aa: CSVDPPDRVDYGYTF

j_gene: TRBJ1-2
abundance: NA
d_gene: NA
v_gene: TRBV30
CDR3nt: TGTGCCTGGAGTTTATCTGGGGACGGCTACACCTTC
CDR3aa: CAWSLSGDGYTF

j_gene: TRBJ2-1
abundance: NA
d_gene: TRBD2
v_gene: TRBV27
CDR3nt: TGTGCCAGCAGTCCCGAGACTAGCGGCAATGAGCAGTTCTTC
CDR3aa: CASSPETSGNEQFF

j_gene: TRBJ2-7
abundance: NA
d_gene: NA
v_gene: TRBV27
CDR3nt: TGTGCCAGCAGGGGAGATCGGGGGATCCCCTACGAGCAGTACTTC
CDR3aa: CASRGDRGIPYEQYF

j_gene: TRBJ2-7
abundance: NA
d_gene: NA
v_gene: TRBV6-1
CDR3nt: TGTGCCAGCAGTGCCATCCAGGGGAAGGGCTACGAGCAGTACTTC
CDR3aa: CASSAIQGKGYEQYF

j_gene: TRBJ2-7
abundance: NA
d_gene: TRBD2
v_gene: TRBV28
CDR3nt: TGTGCCAGCAGTCTCACGCTAGCGGGAGCCCCCTACGAGCAGTACTTC
CDR3aa: CASSLTLAGAPYEQYF

j_gene: TRBJ2-7
abundance: NA
d_gene: NA
v_gene: TRBV5-4
CDR3nt: TGTGCCAGCAGCTCCCGGACAAAGTCCTACGAGCAGTACTTC
CDR3aa: CASSSRTKSYEQYF

j_gene: TRBJ2-7
abundance: NA
d_gene: TRBD1
v_gene: TRBV7-6
CDR3nt: TGTGCCAGCAGCTTAGCAGGGACAGGGACGGGGGAGCAGTACTTC
CDR3aa: CASSLAGTGTGEQYF